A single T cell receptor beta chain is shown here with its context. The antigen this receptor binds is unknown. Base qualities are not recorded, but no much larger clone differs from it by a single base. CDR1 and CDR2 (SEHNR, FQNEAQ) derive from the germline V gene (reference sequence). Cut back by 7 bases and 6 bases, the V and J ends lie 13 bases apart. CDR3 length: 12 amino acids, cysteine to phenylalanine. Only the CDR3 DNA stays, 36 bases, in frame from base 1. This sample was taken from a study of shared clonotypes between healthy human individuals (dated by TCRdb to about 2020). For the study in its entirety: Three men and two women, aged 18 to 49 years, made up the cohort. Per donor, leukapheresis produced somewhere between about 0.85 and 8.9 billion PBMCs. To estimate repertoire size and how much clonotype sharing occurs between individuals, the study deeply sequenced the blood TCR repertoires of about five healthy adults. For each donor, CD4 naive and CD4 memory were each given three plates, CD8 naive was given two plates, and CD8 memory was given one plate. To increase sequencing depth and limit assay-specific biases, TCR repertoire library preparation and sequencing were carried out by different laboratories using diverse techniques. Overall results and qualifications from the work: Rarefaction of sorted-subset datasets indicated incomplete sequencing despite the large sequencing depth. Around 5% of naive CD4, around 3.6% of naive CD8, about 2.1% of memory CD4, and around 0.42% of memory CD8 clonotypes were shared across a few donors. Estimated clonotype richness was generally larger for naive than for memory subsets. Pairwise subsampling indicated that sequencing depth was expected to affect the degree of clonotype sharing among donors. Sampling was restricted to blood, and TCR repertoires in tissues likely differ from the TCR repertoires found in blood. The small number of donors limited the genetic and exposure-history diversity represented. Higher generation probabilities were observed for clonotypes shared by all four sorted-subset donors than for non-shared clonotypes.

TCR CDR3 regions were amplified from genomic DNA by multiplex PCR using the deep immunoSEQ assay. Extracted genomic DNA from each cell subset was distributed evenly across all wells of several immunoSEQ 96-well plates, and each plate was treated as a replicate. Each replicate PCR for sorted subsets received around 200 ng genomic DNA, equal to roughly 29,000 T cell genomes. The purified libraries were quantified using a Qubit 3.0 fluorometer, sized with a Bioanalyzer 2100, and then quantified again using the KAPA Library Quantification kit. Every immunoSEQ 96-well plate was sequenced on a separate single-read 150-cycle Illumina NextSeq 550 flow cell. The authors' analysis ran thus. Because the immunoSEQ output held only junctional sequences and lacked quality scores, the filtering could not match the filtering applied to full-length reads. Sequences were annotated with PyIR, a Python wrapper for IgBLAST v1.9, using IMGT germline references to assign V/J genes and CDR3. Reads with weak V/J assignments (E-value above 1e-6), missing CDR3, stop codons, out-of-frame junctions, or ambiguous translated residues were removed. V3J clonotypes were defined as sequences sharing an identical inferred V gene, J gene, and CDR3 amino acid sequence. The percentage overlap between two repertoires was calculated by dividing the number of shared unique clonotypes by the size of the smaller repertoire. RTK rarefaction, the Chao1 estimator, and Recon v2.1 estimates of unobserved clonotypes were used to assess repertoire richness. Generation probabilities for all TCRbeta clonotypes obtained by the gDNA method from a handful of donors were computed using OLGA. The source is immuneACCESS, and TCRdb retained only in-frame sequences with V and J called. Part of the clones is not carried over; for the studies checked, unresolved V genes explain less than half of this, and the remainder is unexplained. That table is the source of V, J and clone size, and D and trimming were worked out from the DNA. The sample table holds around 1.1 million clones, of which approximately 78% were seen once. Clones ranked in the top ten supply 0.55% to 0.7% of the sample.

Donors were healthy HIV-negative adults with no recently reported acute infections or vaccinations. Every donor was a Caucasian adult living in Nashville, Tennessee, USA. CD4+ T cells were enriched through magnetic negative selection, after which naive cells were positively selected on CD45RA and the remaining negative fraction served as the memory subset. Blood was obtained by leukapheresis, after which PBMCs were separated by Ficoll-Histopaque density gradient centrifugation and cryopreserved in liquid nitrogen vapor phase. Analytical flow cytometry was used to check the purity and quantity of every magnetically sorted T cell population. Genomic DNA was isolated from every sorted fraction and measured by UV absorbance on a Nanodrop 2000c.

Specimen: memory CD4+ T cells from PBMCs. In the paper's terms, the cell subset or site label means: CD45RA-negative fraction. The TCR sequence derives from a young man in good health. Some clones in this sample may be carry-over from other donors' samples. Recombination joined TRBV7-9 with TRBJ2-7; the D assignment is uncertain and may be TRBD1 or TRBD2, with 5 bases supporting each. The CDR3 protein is CASTTEGIEQYF. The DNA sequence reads TGTGCCAGCACCACAGAGGGGATCGAGCAGTACTTC.